Below are 16 T cell receptor beta chains sequenced from a single sample in a study of CXCR3-negative and CXCR3-positive naive CD8 T cells. No antigen has been assigned to these receptors. UMI-labeled TRB cDNA libraries were prepared by 5' RACE. TCRdb reprocessed the 5' RACE reads and keeps a single row for each CDR3 protein, giving no DNA. This table holds tens of thousands of distinct CDR3 sequences. Findings and caveats of the study: The TRB CDR3s that CXCR3-positive naive cells carried were more hydrophobic than those of CXCR3-negative naive cells.

Sequencing input: naive CXCR3+ CD8+ T cells from blood. Stated subset: CD45RO-CCR7+CD27+CD95- naive CD8+ T cells expressing CXCR3 (TNR3+). These receptors originate from a human donor in good health. Some clones in this sample may be carry-over from other donors' samples.

V gene TRBV7-3 combines with J gene TRBJ2-3. This CDR3 is 12 amino acids long. Germline V CDR1 and CDR2: SGHTA, FQGTGA. CDR3 protein: CASSSGSDTQYF.

J is TRBJ1-1 and V is TRBV19. This CDR3 contains 12 residues. CDR1 LNHDA and CDR2 SQIVND come from the germline V gene (reference sequence). The CDR3 protein is CASSTGNTEAFF.

The chain recombines TRBV7-6 with TRBJ2-3; TCRdb indicates TRBD1, and absent DNA this call remains unverified. CDR1 is SGHVS, CDR2 FNYEAQ, per germline. The CDR3 sequence is 13 residues long. The CDR3: CASSWGSTDTQYF.

The rearrangement links TRBV11-2 to TRBJ2-1; TCRdb reports TRBD2, a call that lacks DNA to check it against. The CDR3 consists of 15 residues. Germline V CDR1 and CDR2: SGHAT, FQNNGV. The CDR3 loop reads CASSFHLGIANEQFF. The full variable domain, with the rest looked up from reference TRBV11-2 and TRBJ2-1, is EAGVAQSPRYKIIEKRQSVAFWCNPISGHATLYWYQQILGQGPKLLIQFQNNGVVDDSQLPKDRFSAERLKGVDSTLKIQPAKLEDSAVYLCASSFHLGIANEQFFGPGTRLTVL.

The V call is TRBV10-2, the J call TRBJ2-2. CDR3 length equals 12 residues. Germline V gene lookup returns CDR1 WSHSY and CDR2 SAAADI. The CDR3 loop is CASSENAGELFF.

The chain links TRBV27 to TRBJ1-5; lacking DNA, the TRBD1 call made by TCRdb goes unchecked. CDR3 size: 13 residues. Per the germline V gene, CDR1 is MNHEY and CDR2 is SMNVEV (reference sequence). CDR3 in amino acids: CASSPGPGVTQHF.

The chain has TRBV7-6 and TRBJ2-1; TCRdb designates TRBD1, a call that cannot be tested without DNA. From germline, CDR1 is SGHVS and CDR2 FNYEAQ. CDR3 length: 13 amino acids. CDR3 in amino acids: CASSLGPGNEQFF.

The chain links TRBV9 to TRBJ2-1; without DNA, the TCRdb call of TRBD1 cannot be checked. Germline CDR1 and CDR2: SGDLS and YYNGEE. The CDR3 spans 15 residues. CDR3 protein: CASSSSGQPYNEQFF.

The CDR3 region is CASSRSGGIDYGYTF. The gene calls are TRBV18 and TRBJ1-2; TCRdb calls TRBD1, which cannot be checked without DNA. This CDR3 has 15 residues. Germline loops: CDR1 KGHSH, CDR2 LQKENI.

This chain uses TRBV20-1 with TRBJ2-7; TCRdb picks TRBD1, but there is no DNA to check that call. This CDR3 region has 12 residues. In germline, CDR1 is DFQATT, CDR2 SNEGSKA (reference sequence). The CDR3 loop is CSARWQGDEQYF.

The V call is TRBV29-1, the J call TRBJ2-5; without DNA, the TCRdb call of TRBD2 cannot be checked. Per the germline V gene, CDR1 is SQVTM and CDR2 is ANQGSEA. The CDR3 has 12 amino acids. The chain's CDR3 is CSVLGFQETQYF.

The rearrangement joins TRBV7-9 to TRBJ2-5. CDR1 SEHNR and CDR2 FQNEAQ come from the germline V gene (reference sequence). The CDR3 runs to 13 residues. CDR3 region: CASSLGGPETQYF.

The chain links TRBV29-1 to TRBJ2-7; TCRdb reports TRBD1, a call that lacks DNA to check it against. The germline V gene encodes CDR1 SQVTM and CDR2 ANQGSEA. This CDR3 region has 15 residues. CDR3 region: CSALTPGTGAYEQYF.

The V and J genes are TRBV7-6 and TRBJ2-1; as DNA is missing, the TRBD2 call by TCRdb cannot be tested. Germline CDR1 SGHVS, CDR2 FNYEAQ. The CDR3 extends over 15 amino acids. Here the CDR3 reads CASSTSGGGYNEQSF.

The chain combines TRBV7-9 with TRBJ2-5; TCRdb outputs TRBD1, but without DNA this stays unchecked. The CDR3 spans 13 residues. Per germline, CDR1 SEHNR and CDR2 FQNEAQ (reference sequence). CDR3 loop: CASSSDRQETQYF. Full variable domain (rest looked up from reference TRBV7-9 and TRBJ2-5): DTGVSQNPRHKITKRGQNVTFRCDPISEHNRLYWYRQTLGQGPEFLTYFQNEAQLEKSRLLSDRFSAERPKGSFSTLEIQRTEQGDSAMYLCASSSDRQETQYFGPGTRLLVL.

The chain joins TRBV10-1 to TRBJ2-5; TCRdb's assignment of TRBD1 cannot be checked, as there is no DNA. Germline lookup yields CDR1 WNHNN and CDR2 SYGVQD (reference sequence). CDR3 size: 17 residues. This CDR3 reads CASSESGTGGRQETQYF.